This TCR beta chain was sequenced during a study of regulatory dendritic cells for organ transplantation. Profiled with immunoSEQ multiplex PCR; TCRdb holds only in-frame clones, not every one. Among 29,000 or so clones listed, roughly 85% were seen once. CDR1 MNHNS and CDR2 SASEGT come from the germline V gene. The CDR3 is made up of 15 amino acids. Trimming took 6 bases from V and 0 from J, leaving 12 bases between them. V and J are TRBV6-1 and TRBJ2-4; TRBD1 is a possible D gene (6 bases). The TCR comes from a human donor in good health. The sample was memory CD4+ T cells from blood. Subset reported: CD45RO+ memory T cells. CDR3 coding DNA: TGTGCCAGCAGGCTTCAACAGGGAGCCAAAAACATTCAGTACTTC. Translated: CASRLQQGAKNIQYF.